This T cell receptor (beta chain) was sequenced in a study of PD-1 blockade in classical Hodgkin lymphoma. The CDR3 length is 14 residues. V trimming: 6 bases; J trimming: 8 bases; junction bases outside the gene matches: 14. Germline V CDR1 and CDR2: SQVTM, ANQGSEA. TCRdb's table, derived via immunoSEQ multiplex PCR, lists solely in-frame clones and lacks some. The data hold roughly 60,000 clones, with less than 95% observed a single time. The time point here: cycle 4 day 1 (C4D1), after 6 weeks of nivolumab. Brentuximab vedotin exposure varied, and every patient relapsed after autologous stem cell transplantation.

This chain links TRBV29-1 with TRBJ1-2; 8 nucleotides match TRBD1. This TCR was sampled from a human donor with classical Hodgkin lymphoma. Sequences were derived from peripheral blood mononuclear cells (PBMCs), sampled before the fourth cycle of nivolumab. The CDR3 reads CSVASYRGAQGYTF. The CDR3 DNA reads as TGCAGCGTCGCATCTTACAGGGGGGCGCAAGGCTACACCTTC.